The 22 T cell receptor beta chains below come from one sample, sequenced in a study of vaccination effects on CD4 cells after COVID-19. Only in-frame clones appear in the TCRdb table, and some are missing; sequencing was by immunoSEQ multiplex PCR. The table has 75,000 or so clones, roughly 73% seen once; the top ten hold more than 1%. These receptors have no known antigen. Viral peptide pool expansion of antigen-specific CD4+ T cells preceded sequencing in the ViraFEST assay. Subsequent to approximately 11 days of culture, CD4+ T cells were isolated. Two-dose BNT162b2 or mRNA-1273 vaccination was given to participants. The sample was CD4+ T cells from PBMCs cultured with HCoV-OC43 spike peptides, taken after COVID-19 vaccination. The subset: HCoV-OC43 spike overlapping peptide pool stimulation. The source of these receptors is a human donor who received a COVID-19 vaccine.

J is TRBJ1-5 and V is TRBV18; 8 bases agree with TRBD1. The germline gives CDR1 KGHSH, CDR2 LQKENI. V gave up 3 bases and J gave up 5 bases; unmatched junction bases: 6. This CDR3 is built from 15 residues. CDR3: CASSPSGQVYQPQHF. The CDR3 nucleotides read TGTGCCAGCTCACCGTCGGGACAGGTATATCAGCCCCAGCATTTT.

This clone was seen once. The chain recombines TRBV18 with TRBJ2-3, with 11 positions matching TRBD1. Germline-derived CDR1 and CDR2 are KGHSH and LQKENI. V shed 0 bases and J 1 base; nucleotides not matched to a gene: 0. The CDR3 totals 16 residues. The CDR3 protein is CASSPPGQGGTDTQYF. The CDR3 coding sequence is TGTGCCAGCTCACCACCGGGACAGGGGGGCACAGATACGCAGTATTTT.

This chain connects TRBV18 to TRBJ2-2; 8 nucleotides align to TRBD2. This CDR3 has 17 residues. V lost 4 bases and J lost 0; bases outside the gene matches: 7. In germline, CDR1 is KGHSH, CDR2 LQKENI. CDR3 nucleotides: TGTGCCAGCTCACAGCTGGGACTAGTTACGAACACCGGGGAGCTGTTTTTT. This gives the protein CASSQLGLVTNTGELFF.

V and J are TRBV3-1 (or the pseudogene TRBV3-2) and TRBJ2-7; D remains ambiguous. Germline V gives CDR1 LGHDT, CDR2 YNNKEL (reference sequence). This CDR3 is built from 13 residues. The germline V and J ends were trimmed by 1 base and 1 base, with 5 bases remaining between them. The CDR3 loop is CASSQGSSYEQYV. The DNA for the CDR3 is TGTGCCAGCAGCCAAGGGTCTTCCTACGAGCAGTACGTC.

This chain connects TRBV29-1 to TRBJ2-5; 8 bases line up with TRBD2. CDR3 length equals 14 residues. Germline values: CDR1 SQVTM, CDR2 ANQGSEA. The ends lost 0 bases at V and 6 bases at J; junction bases unmatched: 6. In DNA, the CDR3 is TGCAGCGTTGAAGATCCGGGGGGGCTCAAGACCCAGTACTTC. Its translation: CSVEDPGGLKTQYF.

V usage is TRBV7-9 and J usage is TRBJ1-1; weak D call: TRBD1 (6 bases). This CDR3 is 17 amino acids long. Trimming pared 3 bases from V and 1 base from J, leaving 18 bases between. Germline values: CDR1 SEHNR, CDR2 FQNEAQ (reference sequence). In nucleotides, the CDR3 is TGTGCCAGCAGCTTGCTGGGGGGGCGACAGGCGAACACTGAAGCTTTCTTT. Translation: CASSLLGGRQANTEAFF.

This clone has just a few counts. The V call is TRBV6-5, the J call TRBJ1-6; 7 positions agree with TRBD1. There are 14 residues in the CDR3. Germline CDR1 reads MNHEY; CDR2 reads SVGAGI. Trimming cost V 6 bases and J 9 bases; bases outside gene matches: 8. This CDR3 reads CASSPGTVSSPLHF. CDR3 in DNA: TGTGCCAGCAGCCCCGGGACAGTGAGTTCACCCCTCCACTTT.

The chain couples TRBV6-4 to TRBJ2-2; D is tentatively TRBD1 or TRBD2 (5 bases each). This CDR3 is 15 amino acids long. The V end lost 6 bases, the J end lost 8 bases, and 19 bases lay between the germline ends. Germline assignment: CDR1 MRHNA and CDR2 SNTAGT. CDR3 DNA sequence: TGTGCCAGCAGCCCCAGGGACCCTTCCCCAGGGGAGCTGTTTTTT. Amino acid sequence: CASSPRDPSPGELFF.

This clone was seen many times. The rearrangement links TRBV7-8 to TRBJ1-2; D is ambiguous. The CDR3 has 12 residues. Trimming removed 3 bases from V and 4 bases from J, with 6 bases in between. Germline assignment: CDR1 SGHVS and CDR2 FQNEAQ. As DNA, the CDR3 is TGTGCCAGCAGCTTCGACGCCTATGGCTACACCTTC. Protein product: CASSFDAYGYTF.

This rearrangement joins TRBV7-8 to TRBJ1-2; 9 positions match TRBD1. Trimming cost V 2 bases and J 2 bases; bases outside gene matches: 3. This CDR3 comprises 15 residues. Per germline, CDR1 SGHVS and CDR2 FQNEAQ. The CDR3 DNA follows: TGTGCCAGCAGCTTATTTGGGACAGGGAACTATGGCTACACCTTC. It yields the protein CASSLFGTGNYGYTF.

The chain uses TRBV7-2 and TRBJ2-3, with TRBD2 matching over 13 bases. The germline gives CDR1 SGHTA, CDR2 FQGNSA. V dropped 5 bases and J dropped 4; count of bases not matched to a gene: 12. The CDR3 length is 18 residues. The CDR3 DNA follows: TGTGCCAGCAGCCAGCGGAGGACTAGCGGGGGTTCTTCAGATACGCAGTATTTT. Translated, it gives CASSQRRTSGGSSDTQYF.

The chain couples TRBV2 to TRBJ2-6; possible D gene TRBD1, 6 bases. There are 17 residues in the CDR3. Deletions cut 8 bases from V and 4 bases from J, with 21 bases between. CDR1 and CDR2 (germline): SNHLY, FYNNEI. This CDR3 is CASSARGRALGANVLTF. DNA of the CDR3: TGTGCCAGCTCCGCCAGGGGAAGGGCGTTGGGGGCCAACGTCCTGACTTTC.

This clone occurred once. The chain carries TRBV2 and TRBJ1-2; D uncertain. The CDR3 contains 13 residues. Germline lookup yields CDR1 SNHLY and CDR2 FYNNEI. The V end lost 1 base, the J end lost 2 bases, and 5 bases lay between the germline ends. The CDR3 region has the DNA TGTGCCAGCAGTGAAGGACCGAACTATGGCTACACCTTC. Protein: CASSEGPNYGYTF.

This clone is a singleton in its sample. J is TRBJ1-5 and V is TRBV21-1; the DNA was not used to check the table's D call, TRBD1. TRBV21-1 has pseudogene status. The CDR3 is made up of 18 amino acids. CDR3 in amino acids: CASSNVQGPFMGNQPQHF. CDR3 nucleotide sequence: TGTGCCAGCAGCAACGTACAGGGTCCCTTTATGGGCAATCAGCCCCAGCATTTT.

The J gene is TRBJ2-1, the V gene TRBV28; TRBD2 agrees at 8 bases. V trimming: 7 bases; J trimming: 10 bases; junction bases outside the gene matches: 9. The CDR3 is 13 amino acids. The germline V gene has CDR1 MDHEN and CDR2 SYDVKM. CDR3 in DNA: TGTGCCAGCAAATTGGGACTAGTGACGGAGCAGTTCTTC. It codes for CASKLGLVTEQFF. Together with reference TRBV28 and TRBJ2-1, the CDR3 gives the full variable domain: DVKVTQSSRYLVKRTGEKVFLECVQDMDHENMFWYRQDPGLGLRLIYFSYDVKMKEKGDIPEGYSVSREKKERFSLILESASTNQTSMYLCASKLGLVTEQFFGPGTRLTVL.

The chain recombines TRBV6-5 with TRBJ1-6; 7 nucleotides agree with TRBD1. CDR1 is MNHEY and CDR2 is SVGAGI in the germline V gene. This CDR3 contains 13 residues. V dropped 6 bases and J dropped 10; count of bases not matched to a gene: 6. The CDR3 DNA sequence: TGTGCCAGCAGATTAGGGGGCATGTCACCCCTCCACTTT. Translated: CASRLGGMSPLHF.

V and J are TRBV5-4 and TRBJ1-2; no firm D call. CDR1 and CDR2 from the germline V gene are SGHNT and YYREEE (reference sequence). The CDR3 contains 14 residues. Trimming removed 4 bases from V and 5 bases from J, with 15 bases in between. CDR3 region: CASSRGAQLYGYTF. In nucleotides, the CDR3 is TGTGCCAGCAGCCGGGGAGCTCAGTTATATGGCTACACCTTC.

The J gene is TRBJ1-2, the V gene TRBV6-6; no firm D call. The CDR3 is 13 residues long. The V and J ends lost 7 bases and 6 bases respectively, with 15 bases between them. Germline CDR1 is MNHNY and CDR2 is SVGAGI (reference sequence). The DNA of the CDR3 is TGTGCCAGCAACCGGGGTGGGTTGGATGGCTACACCTTC. It encodes CASNRGGLDGYTF.

J is TRBJ2-3 and V is TRBV2; perhaps D is TRBD1 or TRBD2 (5 bases each). The germline V and J ends were trimmed by 8 bases and 6 bases, with 12 bases remaining between them. This CDR3 contains 12 residues. The germline V gene encodes CDR1 SNHLY and CDR2 FYNNEI. The CDR3: CASRGRGDTQYF. The CDR3 DNA sequence: TGTGCCAGCCGGGGACGAGGGGATACGCAGTATTTT.

The V gene is TRBV2, the J gene TRBJ2-3; D is unresolved. Germline V gives CDR1 SNHLY, CDR2 FYNNEI. The CDR3 totals 13 residues. Trimming pared 6 bases from V and 3 bases from J, leaving 10 bases between. The CDR3 nucleotides read TGTGCCAGCAGGAGAGGAGTAACAGATACGCAGTATTTT. This codes for CASRRGVTDTQYF.

This clone has just a few counts. The CDR3 nucleotides read TGTGCCAGCTCAAACCAAAACACAGATACGCAGTATTTT. It translates to CASSNQNTDTQYF. The chain uses TRBV18 and TRBJ2-3, with D unresolved. Trimming pared 5 bases from V and 2 bases from J, leaving 8 bases between. CDR1 KGHSH and CDR2 LQKENI come from the germline V gene. This CDR3 region has 13 residues.

This chain uses TRBV6-6 with TRBJ1-5; D not resolved. The germline CDR1 and CDR2 sequences are MNHNY and SVGAGI (reference sequence). There are 13 residues in the CDR3. V shed 7 bases and J shed 0 bases, with 7 bases lying between them. The CDR3 sequence is CASNSYSNQPQHF. The CDR3 DNA is TGTGCCAGCAACAGCTATAGCAATCAGCCCCAGCATTTT.